The present TCR beta chain was sequenced within a study of blood T cell repertoires in COVID-19. CDR1 is GTSNPN, CDR2 SVGIG, per germline (reference sequence). Deletions cut 2 bases from V and 7 bases from J, with 18 bases between. The CDR3 covers 15 residues. The table came from immunoSEQ multiplex PCR; TCRdb's copy has only in-frame clones and leaves some out. This table holds 90,000 to 110,000 clones, roughly 81% found once. Specimen: peripheral blood. The TCR comes from a woman in her seventies with acute or convalescent COVID-19. This chain connects TRBV30 to TRBJ2-1; possibly TRBD2 for D (5 bases). The CDR3 coding sequence is TGTGCCTGGAGTACCCGGGGTACGGCGGGTAATGAGCAGTTCTTC. As protein: CAWSTRGTAGNEQFF.